Listed here are 20 T cell receptor beta chains from one sample, sequenced in a study of CD8 T cells in ankylosing spondylitis. TCRdb used MiXCR to reprocess the 5' RACE reads, holding one entry per CDR3 protein. The table lists about 100,000 distinct CDR3 sequences, less than 25% of them singletons. Sequencing was done on a sample of synovial fluid, either unsorted or a sorted T cell fraction (not recorded which). All receptors come from a male donor with ankylosing spondylitis.

This clonotype was found a few times. This chain connects TRBV7-8 to TRBJ2-7, with D uncertain. From germline, CDR1 is SGHVS and CDR2 FQNEAQ. Trimming pared 1 base from V and 6 bases from J, leaving 10 bases between. The CDR3 runs 13 residues. The CDR3 DNA is TGTGCCAGCAGCTTAGGAGGATTCGGCGAGCAGTACTTC. Amino acids: CASSLGGFGEQYF.

Only a few counts were recorded for this clonotype. The chain carries TRBV6-2 or TRBV6-3 and TRBJ2-7; 10 bases are shared with TRBD2. The germline V gene encodes CDR1 MNHEY and CDR2 SVGEGT. The CDR3 has 15 residues. V was clipped by 6 bases and J by 0 bases; unmatched bases: 5. CDR3: CASSRLAGVSYEQYF. The CDR3 coding sequence is TGTGCCAGCAGCCGACTAGCGGGCGTCTCCTACGAGCAGTACTTC.

The V gene is TRBV7-9, the J gene TRBJ1-1; D gene ambiguous. V was shortened by 1 base and J by 3 bases, with 6 bases between the two germline ends. In germline, CDR1 is SEHNR, CDR2 FQNEAQ (reference sequence). CDR3 length: 13 amino acids. CDR3 nucleotide sequence: TGTGCCAGCAGCTTAGAAGAATACACTGAAGCTTTCTTT. Its protein is CASSLEEYTEAFF.

CDR3 DNA: TGTGCCAGCAGCTTAAGCGGGAGGGCGAACACCGGGGAGCTGTTTTTT. Translation: CASSLSGRANTGELFF. This chain connects TRBV11-2 to TRBJ2-2; TRBD2 aligns across 10 bases. This CDR3 is built from 16 residues. Trimming at V came to 2 bases and at J to 0 bases, leaving 0 bases not matched to a gene. Germline V gene data show CDR1 as SGHAT and CDR2 as FQNNGV.

This clonotype has a handful of counts. CDR3 nucleotide sequence: TGTGCCAGCAGGCCGGACCCAAGCACGAAAAAACTGTTTTTT. Translated, it gives CASRPDPSTKKLFF. V gene TRBV7-2 combines with J gene TRBJ1-4; no clear D gene. Trimming left V 6 bases short and J 9 bases short, with 17 bases between. Germline V gives CDR1 SGHTA, CDR2 FQGNSA. This CDR3 region has 14 residues.

In its sample, this clonotype was seen a few times. J is TRBJ2-6 and V is TRBV29-1, with D hard to call. CDR3 size: 14 residues. The ends were cut back, 4 bases at V and 0 bases at J, with 7 bases in the middle. From germline, CDR1 is SQVTM and CDR2 ANQGSEA. The CDR3, as DNA: TGCAGCGTTGCCCCTAGCTCTGGGGCCAACGTCCTGACTTTC. Translating gives CSVAPSSGANVLTF.

This chain links TRBV4-2 with TRBJ2-1; no reliable D call. The CDR3 is 18 amino acids. In germline, CDR1 is LGHNA, CDR2 YNFKEQ. Trimming stripped 0 bases from V and 0 bases from J, with 15 bases between. The CDR3 is CASSQEIGRLHSYNEQFF. The CDR3 bases are TGTGCCAGCAGCCAAGAAATTGGTAGGCTTCACTCCTACAATGAGCAGTTCTTC.

This chain links TRBV25-1 with TRBJ2-5; unclear D gene. Germline V gene sequence: CDR1 MGHDK, CDR2 SYGVNS. With 5 bases removed from V and 0 bases from J, the gap between germline ends came to 13 bases. The CDR3 length is 15 residues. CDR3 sequence: CASSHSVTYQETQYF. The CDR3 nucleotides read TGTGCCAGCAGTCATTCAGTGACGTACCAAGAGACCCAGTACTTC.

The chain is built from TRBV6-5 and TRBJ2-1, with 14 bases matching TRBD2. Per germline, CDR1 MNHEY and CDR2 SVGAGI. The ends lost 0 bases at V and 6 bases at J; junction bases unmatched: 4. The CDR3 covers 17 residues. CDR3 nucleotide sequence: TGTGCCAGCAGTTACTCGGGACTAGCGGGAGTCTTCAATGAGCAGTTCTTC. Encoded protein: CASSYSGLAGVFNEQFF.

There are a few counts of this clonotype. The chain has TRBV9 and TRBJ2-5, with D possibly being TRBD1 (5 bases). Germline CDR1 and CDR2: SGDLS and YYNGEE. This CDR3 spans 15 amino acids. The V end lost 0 bases, the J end lost 0 bases, and 9 bases lay between the germline ends. The CDR3 sequence: CASSVEGLHQETQYF. The CDR3 DNA follows: TGTGCCAGCAGCGTAGAGGGGCTACACCAAGAGACCCAGTACTTC.

Many counts were recorded for this clonotype. The chain has TRBV27 and TRBJ1-6, with D unclear. Looked up from germline, CDR1 is MNHEY and CDR2 is SMNVEV (reference sequence). V was trimmed by 8 bases and J by 7 bases, leaving 12 bases between them. This CDR3 comprises 13 residues. The CDR3 nucleotides read TGTGCCAGCGCGTCTTTTGGCAATTCACCCCTCCACTTT. Its translation is CASASFGNSPLHF.

This clonotype appeared many times. The rearrangement joins TRBV10-2 to TRBJ2-3; D gene unclear. The CDR3 loop spans 12 amino acids. The V and J ends lost 5 bases and 3 bases respectively, with 6 bases between them. Germline V CDR1 and CDR2: WSHSY, SAAADI. The CDR3 sequence is CASSPPTDTQYF. DNA of the CDR3: TGCGCCAGCAGTCCCCCAACAGATACGCAGTATTTT.

The rearrangement uses TRBV24-1 and TRBJ2-3; 12 bases map to TRBD2. Trimming at V came to 9 bases and at J to 5 bases, leaving 5 bases not matched to a gene. This CDR3 has 14 amino acids. Germline V CDR1 and CDR2: KGHDR, SFDVKD. In DNA form, the CDR3 reads TGTGCCACCGGATCGGGACTAGCGGGAGATACGCAGTATTTT. It specifies CATGSGLAGDTQYF.

The V call is TRBV11-2, the J call TRBJ2-2; 7 nucleotides line up with TRBD2. Unmatched junction bases numbered 5, after V lost 1 base and J lost 3 bases. Germline-derived CDR1 and CDR2 are SGHAT and FQNNGV. The CDR3 runs 16 residues. CDR3 in DNA: TGTGCCAGCAGCTTAGGGGCCGGGGGGTACACCGGGGAGCTGTTTTTT. Protein sequence: CASSLGAGGYTGELFF.

This sequence joins TRBV6-5 and TRBJ1-2; D uncertain. This CDR3 is 11 amino acids long. Germline CDR1 and CDR2: MNHEY and SVGAGI. V was trimmed by 7 bases and J by 4 bases, leaving 7 bases between them. The CDR3 here is CASKGPYGYTF. The CDR3 nucleotides read TGTGCCAGCAAAGGCCCCTATGGCTACACCTTC.

This chain uses TRBV11-3 with TRBJ2-3; D is perhaps TRBD1 (5 bases). The germline V gene encodes CDR1 SGHNT and CDR2 YENEEA. The length of the CDR3 is 15 residues. V gave up 2 bases and J gave up 1 base, with 10 bases separating them. CDR3 amino acids: CASSLLRQRTDTQYF. CDR3 nucleotide sequence: TGTGCCAGCAGCTTACTCCGACAGCGCACAGATACGCAGTATTTT.

This clonotype was recorded a few times. This chain links TRBV27 with TRBJ1-1, with a possible D match to TRBD1 (6 bases). V shed 6 bases and J shed 2 bases, with 13 bases lying between them. The CDR3 runs to 14 residues. The germline V gene encodes CDR1 MNHEY and CDR2 SMNVEV (reference sequence). DNA of the CDR3: TGTGCCAGCAGGCGAGCGGACAGAAACACTGAAGCTTTCTTT. This encodes CASRRADRNTEAFF.

The sample holds a few counts of this clonotype. This sequence joins TRBV6-1 and TRBJ2-5; 10 positions agree with TRBD2. CDR3 length: 18 amino acids. Trimming removed 0 bases from V and 5 bases from J; junction bases left unmatched: 12. CDR1 MNHNS and CDR2 SASEGT come from the germline V gene. For the CDR3, the DNA is TGTGCCAGCAGTGAAGCGAGGGTAGCGGGAGGTTTCGGGGAGACCCAGTACTTC. It yields the protein CASSEARVAGGFGETQYF.

The chain carries TRBV7-6 and TRBJ2-1; D is unclear. Looked up from germline, CDR1 is SGHVS and CDR2 is FNYEAQ. CDR3 size: 16 residues. V lost 2 bases and J 0 bases, leaving 11 bases between the germline ends. DNA of the CDR3: TGTGCCAGCAGCTTAACAGTCTCTTTCTCCTACAATGAGCAGTTCTTC. Translation: CASSLTVSFSYNEQFF.

The chain has TRBV20-1 and TRBJ1-1, with D possibly TRBD1 on 6 matching bases. There are 13 residues in the CDR3. Trimming pared 6 bases from V and 1 base from J, leaving 12 bases between. Germline lookup yields CDR1 DFQATT and CDR2 SNEGSKA (reference sequence). Here the CDR3 DNA reads TGCAGTGCCGAAGGGGGGACGAACACTGAAGCTTTCTTT. It translates to CSAEGGTNTEAFF.